This T cell receptor (beta chain) appears in the sequencing data of a study of breast tumors, draining lymph nodes, adjacent tissues. The lymph nodes were axillary draining lymph nodes from breast cancer patients. The junction had 8 bases not matched to a gene; V was cut back by 3 bases and J by 5 bases. CDR1 is LNHNV and CDR2 is YYDKDF in the germline V gene (reference sequence). The CDR3 contains 16 residues. TCRdb recomputed calls from the multiplex PCR reads with MiXCR, one row per CDR3 protein. The sample includes about 230,000 distinct CDR3 sequences, approximately 30% of them seen just once. V gene TRBV15 combines with J gene TRBJ2-3; 10 positions match TRBD2. Sequenced input: axillary lymph node tissue. The source is a female donor with breast cancer. Some clones in this sample may be carry-over from other donors' samples. The CDR3 sequence is CATSRSGRGQGDTQYF. The CDR3 nucleotides are TGTGCCACCAGCAGGAGCGGGAGGGGGCAAGGAGATACGCAGTATTTT.